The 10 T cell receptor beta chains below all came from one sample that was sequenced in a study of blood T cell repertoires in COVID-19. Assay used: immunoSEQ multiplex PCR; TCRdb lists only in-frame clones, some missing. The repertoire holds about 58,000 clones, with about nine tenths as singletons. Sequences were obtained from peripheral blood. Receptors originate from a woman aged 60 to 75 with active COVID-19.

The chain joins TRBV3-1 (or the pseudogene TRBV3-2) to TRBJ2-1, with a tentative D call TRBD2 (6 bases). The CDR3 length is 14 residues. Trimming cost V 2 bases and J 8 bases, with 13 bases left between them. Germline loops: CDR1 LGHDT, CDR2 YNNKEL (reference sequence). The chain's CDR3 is CASSQSGGWDEQFF. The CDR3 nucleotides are TGTGCCAGCAGCCAAAGTGGGGGGTGGGATGAGCAGTTCTTC.

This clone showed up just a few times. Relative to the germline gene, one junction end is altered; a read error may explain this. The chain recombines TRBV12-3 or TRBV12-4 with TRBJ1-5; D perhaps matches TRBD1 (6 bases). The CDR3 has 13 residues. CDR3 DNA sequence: TGTGCCAGCAGGTTAGGGGGAAGGGGGCCCCAGCATTTT. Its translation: CASRLGGRGPQHF.

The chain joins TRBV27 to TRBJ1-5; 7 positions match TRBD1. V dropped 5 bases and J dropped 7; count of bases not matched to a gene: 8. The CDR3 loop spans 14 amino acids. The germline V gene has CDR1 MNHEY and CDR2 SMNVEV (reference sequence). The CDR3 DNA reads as TGTGCCAGCAGTCCGCAGGGGGTCGGCCAGCCCCAGCATTTT. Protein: CASSPQGVGQPQHF.

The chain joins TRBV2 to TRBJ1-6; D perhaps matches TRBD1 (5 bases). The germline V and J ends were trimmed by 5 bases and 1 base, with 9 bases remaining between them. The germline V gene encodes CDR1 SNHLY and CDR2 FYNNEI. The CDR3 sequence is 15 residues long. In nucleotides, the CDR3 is TGTGCCAGCAGTATAGACAGTTCCTATAATTCACCCCTCCACTTT. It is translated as CASSIDSSYNSPLHF.

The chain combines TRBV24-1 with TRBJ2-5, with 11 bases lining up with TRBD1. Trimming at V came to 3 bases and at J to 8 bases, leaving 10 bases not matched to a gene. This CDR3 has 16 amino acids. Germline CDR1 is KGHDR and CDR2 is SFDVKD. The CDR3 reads CATSDAPGQGGSTQYF. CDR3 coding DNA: TGTGCCACCAGTGATGCACCGGGACAGGGGGGGTCAACCCAGTACTTC.

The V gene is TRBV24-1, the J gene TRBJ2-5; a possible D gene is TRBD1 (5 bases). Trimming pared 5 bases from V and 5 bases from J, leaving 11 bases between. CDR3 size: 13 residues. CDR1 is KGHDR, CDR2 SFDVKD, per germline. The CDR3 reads CATSGGHGETQYF. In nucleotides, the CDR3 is TGTGCCACCAGTGGTGGACACGGGGAGACCCAGTACTTC.

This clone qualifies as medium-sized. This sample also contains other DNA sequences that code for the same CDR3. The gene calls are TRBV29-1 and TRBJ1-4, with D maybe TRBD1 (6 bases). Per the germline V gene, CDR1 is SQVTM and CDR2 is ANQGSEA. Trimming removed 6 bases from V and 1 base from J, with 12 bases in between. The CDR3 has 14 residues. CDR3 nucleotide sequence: TGCAGCGTAGACCTAGGGGGAACTAATGAAAAACTGTTTTTT. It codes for CSVDLGGTNEKLFF.

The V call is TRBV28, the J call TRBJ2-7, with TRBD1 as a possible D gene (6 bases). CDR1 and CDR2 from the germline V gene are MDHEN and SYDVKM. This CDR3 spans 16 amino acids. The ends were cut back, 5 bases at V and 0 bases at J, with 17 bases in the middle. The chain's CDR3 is CASSGPSGTPSYEQYF. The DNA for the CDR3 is TGTGCCAGCAGTGGGCCCTCCGGGACACCCTCCTACGAGCAGTACTTC.

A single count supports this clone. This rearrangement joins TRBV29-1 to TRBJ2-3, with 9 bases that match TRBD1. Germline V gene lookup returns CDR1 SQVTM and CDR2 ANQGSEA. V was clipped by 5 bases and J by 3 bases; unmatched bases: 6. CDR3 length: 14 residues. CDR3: CSVHGQGMTDTQYF. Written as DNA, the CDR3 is TGCAGCGTTCATGGACAGGGGATGACAGATACGCAGTATTTT.

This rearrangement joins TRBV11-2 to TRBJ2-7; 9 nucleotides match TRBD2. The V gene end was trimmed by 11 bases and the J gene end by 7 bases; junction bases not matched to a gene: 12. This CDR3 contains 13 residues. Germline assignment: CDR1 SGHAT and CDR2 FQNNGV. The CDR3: CARGPAGGWEQYF. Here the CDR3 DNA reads TGTGCCCGCGGGCCCGCGGGGGGGTGGGAGCAGTACTTC.